Following are 15 T cell receptor beta chains from one sample sequenced in a study of blood T cell repertoires in COVID-19. Sequencing was performed with immunoSEQ multiplex PCR; in TCRdb, only in-frame clones are kept and a portion is missing. The sample has approximately 260,000 clones, 75% to 90% seen once; the top ten hold approximately 9%. The specimen was peripheral blood. Receptor source: a human donor in a cohort sampled during active COVID-19.

This chain joins TRBV19 and TRBJ2-7; D may be TRBD2 (5 bases). With 7 bases removed from V and 2 bases from J, the gap between germline ends came to 15 bases. This CDR3 comprises 14 residues. CDR1 is LNHDA, CDR2 SQIVND, per germline (reference sequence). In nucleotides, the CDR3 is TGTGCCAGTACCCCCAGCTGGGGAGCCTACGAGCAGTACTTC. Its translation is CASTPSWGAYEQYF.

CDR3 nucleotide sequence: TGTGCCAGCAGCGATAGCGGGAGCCCCTCCTACGAGCAGTACTTC. It specifies CASSDSGSPSYEQYF. V is TRBV6-5 and J is TRBJ2-7; 9 nucleotides align to TRBD2. Looked up from germline, CDR1 is MNHEY and CDR2 is SVGAGI. CDR3 size: 15 residues. Germline trimming cut 6 bases from V and 0 bases from J; bases unmatched to any gene: 6.

The CDR3 is CASSLDGRGVGELFF. Written as DNA, the CDR3 is TGCGCCAGCAGCTTGGATGGCAGGGGGGTCGGGGAGCTGTTTTTT. This chain joins TRBV5-1 and TRBJ2-2, with D possibly TRBD1 on 7 matching bases. Trimming took off 0 bases at V and 7 bases at J, with 13 bases between the two ends. The CDR3 length is 15 residues. Germline CDR1 and CDR2: SGHRS and YFSETQ.

The CDR3: CATSRDRVNTEAFF. The CDR3 DNA follows: TGTGCCACCAGCAGAGATCGGGTGAACACTGAAGCTTTCTTT. The chain joins TRBV15 to TRBJ1-1; no reliable D call. The CDR3 sequence is 14 residues long. V was clipped by 0 bases and J by 0 bases, with 5 bases between them. Germline V CDR1 and CDR2: LNHNV, YYDKDF (reference sequence). The full variable domain, with the rest looked up from reference TRBV15 and TRBJ1-1, is DAMVIQNPRYQVTQFGKPVTLSCSQTLNHNVMYWYQQKSSQAPKLLFHYYDKDFNNEADTPDNFQSRRPNTSFCFLDIRSPGLGDTAMYLCATSRDRVNTEAFFGQGTRLTVV.

The chain employs TRBV6-1 and TRBJ1-1; the D is unclear. CDR3 length: 18 residues. Trimming cost V 2 bases and J 0 bases, with 19 bases left between them. Germline V CDR1 and CDR2: MNHNS, SASEGT. The CDR3 loop is CASSESSRAPPMNTEAFF. The CDR3 DNA reads as TGTGCCAGCAGTGAAAGTAGTCGCGCCCCTCCCATGAACACTGAAGCTTTCTTT.

The chain recombines TRBV4-3 with TRBJ1-6, with D possibly matching TRBD1 (6 bases). Between the trimmed V and J ends, which lost 3 bases and 7 bases, there was a span of 13 bases. Germline values: CDR1 LGHNA, CDR2 YSLEER. This CDR3 comprises 15 residues. The CDR3 sequence is CASSHLQGFNSPLHF. DNA for the CDR3: TGCGCCAGCAGCCACTTACAGGGTTTCAATTCACCCCTCCACTTT.

Written as DNA, the CDR3 is TGCGCCAGCAGCCCATATGCCCAGGGGGGCTACACCGGTGGCTACACCTTC. It translates to CASSPYAQGGYTGGYTF. The rearrangement joins TRBV4-1 to TRBJ1-2, with 7 bases lining up with TRBD1. V was pared by 4 bases and J by 7 bases, with 18 bases of the junction left unmatched. The CDR3 spans 17 residues. CDR1 MGHRA and CDR2 YSYEKL come from the germline V gene.

V and J are TRBV25-1 and TRBJ1-6; 10 positions agree with TRBD1. There are 17 residues in the CDR3. Per germline, CDR1 MGHDK and CDR2 SYGVNS. The ends lost 6 bases at V and 8 bases at J; junction bases unmatched: 13. CDR3 protein: CASRRTGGTYGDSPLHF. CDR3 coding DNA: TGTGCCAGCAGGAGGACAGGGGGAACTTATGGGGATTCACCCCTCCACTTT.

The rearrangement uses TRBV5-1 and TRBJ2-3, with 7 bases aligning to TRBD1. V trimming: 1 base; J trimming: 0 bases; junction bases outside the gene matches: 11. CDR1 SGHRS and CDR2 YFSETQ come from the germline V gene. The CDR3 is 18 amino acids. CDR3 amino acids: CASSLLETGTVSTDTQYF. CDR3 nucleotide sequence: TGCGCCAGCAGCTTGCTCGAAACCGGGACAGTGAGCACAGATACGCAGTATTTT.

This clone has a count of ten or more. The chain couples TRBV19 to TRBJ2-7, with D tentatively TRBD1 (6 bases). CDR1 and CDR2 (germline): LNHDA, SQIVND (reference sequence). This CDR3 is 14 amino acids long. The V end lost 4 bases, the J end lost 6 bases, and 16 bases lay between the germline ends. The CDR3 DNA reads as TGTGCCAGTAGTAACACCAACCAGGGGTTCGAGCAGTACTTC. Encoded protein: CASSNTNQGFEQYF.

The table lists this clone with a count of one. The V call is TRBV5-5, the J call TRBJ1-1, with unresolved D. Deletions cut 4 bases from V and 1 base from J, with 14 bases between. The CDR3 is made up of 15 amino acids. In germline, CDR1 is SGHKS, CDR2 YYEKEE (reference sequence). CDR3 region: CASSLLQKSNTEAFF. The CDR3 nucleotides read TGTGCCAGCAGCCTTCTTCAGAAATCGAACACTGAAGCTTTCTTT.

The J gene is TRBJ2-5, the V gene TRBV7-2; no clear D gene. The CDR3 has 12 amino acids. The germline gives CDR1 SGHTA, CDR2 FQGNSA. V lost 3 bases, J lost 4 bases, and 6 bases lay in between. Here the CDR3 reads CASSLAPETQYF. The DNA of the CDR3 is TGTGCCAGCAGCTTGGCCCCAGAGACCCAGTACTTC. The complete variable domain, with remaining parts taken from reference TRBV7-2 and TRBJ2-5, reads GAGVSQSPSNKVTEKGKDVELRCDPISGHTALYWYRQSLGQGLEFLIYFQGNSAPDKSGLPSDRFSAERTGGSVSTLTIQRTQQEDSAVYLCASSLAPETQYFGPGTRLLVL.

In this sample, this clone turned up once. The rearrangement uses TRBV19 and TRBJ2-1; 12 bases fit TRBD2. V gave up 5 bases and J gave up 3 bases; unmatched junction bases: 20. This CDR3 has 21 residues. The germline V gene has CDR1 LNHDA and CDR2 SQIVND (reference sequence). The CDR3 nucleotides are TGTGCCAGTAGTCCCTTGGGTTTGACTAGCGGGAGTCCTTCTCTCTACAATGAGCAGTTCTTC. Amino acid sequence: CASSPLGLTSGSPSLYNEQFF.

The V gene is TRBV19, the J gene TRBJ2-4, with a tentative D call TRBD1 (6 bases). Trimming pared 3 bases from V and 0 bases from J, leaving 9 bases between. The CDR3 loop spans 15 amino acids. In germline, CDR1 is LNHDA, CDR2 SQIVND (reference sequence). The CDR3 nucleotides read TGTGCCAGTAGTATGGGGACACTAGCCAAAAACATTCAGTACTTC. This encodes CASSMGTLAKNIQYF.

The chain is built from TRBV5-5 and TRBJ1-1; D is possibly TRBD1 (5 bases). Germline V CDR1 and CDR2: SGHKS, YYEKEE (reference sequence). The CDR3 contains 13 residues. V lost 0 bases and J lost 6, with 9 bases in between. CDR3 region: CASSLAGGSEAFF. The CDR3, as DNA: TGTGCCAGCAGCTTGGCCGGGGGATCTGAAGCTTTCTTT.